The next 24 T cell receptor beta chains were all read from a single sample in a study of shared clonotypes between healthy human individuals. Sequencing was performed with immunoSEQ multiplex PCR; in TCRdb, only in-frame clones are kept and a portion is missing. The sample contains some 2.1 million clones, 95% of which appear only once. Sequencing input: naive CD4+ T cells sorted from blood. As for subset: CD45RA+ positively selected. Every receptor here comes from a man aged 18 to 29 in good health.

This chain links TRBV2 with TRBJ2-7, with 7 bases that match TRBD2. This CDR3 spans 15 amino acids. CDR1 is SNHLY and CDR2 is FYNNEI in the germline V gene. V shed 7 bases and J 2 bases; nucleotides not matched to a gene: 11. CDR3 DNA sequence: TGTGCCAGCACTCGAGCTAGCGGATCAACCTACGAGCAGTACTTC. Amino acids: CASTRASGSTYEQYF.

This clone was seen just once. V gene TRBV14 combines with J gene TRBJ2-2; 13 bases line up with TRBD2. This CDR3 has 18 amino acids. CDR1 SGHDN and CDR2 FVKESK come from the germline V gene. Losses at the gene ends were 4 bases for V and 2 bases for J; bases not matched to a gene: 7. The CDR3 DNA is TGTGCCAGCAGCCGATCCGGGACTAGCGGGGCAAACACCGGGGAGCTGTTTTTT. Protein: CASSRSGTSGANTGELFF.

This chain links TRBV28 with TRBJ1-2, with D perhaps TRBD1 (5 bases). The germline CDR1 and CDR2 sequences are MDHEN and SYDVKM. The CDR3 contains 14 residues. The V and J ends lost 0 bases and 7 bases respectively, with 12 bases between them. The CDR3 nucleotides read TGTGCCAGCAGTTTATGGGAACCTCAGGGTGGCTACACCTTC. Translated: CASSLWEPQGGYTF.

V and J are TRBV7-3 and TRBJ2-5, with D possibly being TRBD1 or TRBD2 (5 bases each). The germline V gene has CDR1 SGHTA and CDR2 FQGTGA. Trimming took off 5 bases at V and 2 bases at J, with 12 bases between the two ends. The CDR3 totals 14 residues. CDR3 residues: CASSRDGAQETQYF. The CDR3 DNA sequence: TGTGCCAGCAGCCGGGACGGAGCTCAAGAGACCCAGTACTTC.

J is TRBJ2-7 and V is TRBV21-1; the listed D gene, TRBD1, was not tested against the DNA. TRBV21-1 is designated a pseudogene. The CDR3 extends over 16 amino acids. The CDR3 spells CASSKWERQAPYEQYF. CDR3 coding DNA: TGTGCCAGCAGCAAATGGGAACGACAGGCACCCTACGAGCAGTACTTC.

The J gene is TRBJ2-6, the V gene TRBV28; D gene uncertain. The CDR3 runs 15 residues. Germline V gene lookup returns CDR1 MDHEN and CDR2 SYDVKM. Deletions cut 6 bases from V and 4 bases from J, with 13 bases between. This CDR3 is CASSTVGPGANVLTF. CDR3 nucleotide sequence: TGTGCCAGCAGCACCGTTGGACCAGGGGCCAACGTCCTGACTTTC.

V gene TRBV7-2 combines with J gene TRBJ1-2; unclear D gene. Germline V lookup: CDR1 SGHTA, CDR2 FQGNSA. V lost 5 bases to trimming and J lost 0 bases, with 16 bases between them. This CDR3 region has 16 residues. CDR3 protein: CASSLSGGPTNYGYTF. CDR3 DNA sequence: TGTGCCAGCAGCCTTTCCGGCGGCCCAACTAACTATGGCTACACCTTC. The variable domain in full, completed from reference TRBV7-2 and TRBJ1-2, reads GAGVSQSPSNKVTEKGKDVELRCDPISGHTALYWYRQSLGQGLEFLIYFQGNSAPDKSGLPSDRFSAERTGGSVSTLTIQRTQQEDSAVYLCASSLSGGPTNYGYTFGSGTRLTVV.

The J gene is TRBJ2-3, the V gene TRBV7-2, with a tentative D call TRBD1 (6 bases). This CDR3 has 19 amino acids. CDR1 and CDR2 (germline): SGHTA, FQGNSA. With 5 bases removed from V and 2 bases from J, the gap between germline ends came to 26 bases. In DNA, the CDR3 is TGTGCCAGCAGCCCCAAATACAGGGACATTCTAGCCACCACAGATACGCAGTATTTT. Its protein is CASSPKYRDILATTDTQYF.

The V and J genes are TRBV4-3 and TRBJ2-1; D possibly matches TRBD1 or TRBD2 (5 bases each). Germline V CDR1 and CDR2: LGHNA, YSLEER. The CDR3 length is 16 residues. V lost 0 bases, J lost 0 bases, and 9 bases lay in between. The CDR3 DNA reads TGCGCCAGCAGCCAAGATGGGGACCGCTCCTACAATGAGCAGTTCTTC. Translating it yields CASSQDGDRSYNEQFF.

The chain carries TRBV5-4 and TRBJ2-5, with 15 nucleotides matching TRBD2. The V gene's germline CDR1 is SGHNT and CDR2 YYREEE (reference sequence). The CDR3 covers 18 residues. V lost 4 bases, J lost 2 bases, and 9 bases stayed unmatched. The CDR3 sequence is CASSPGLAGGRGQETQYF. The DNA for the CDR3 is TGTGCCAGCAGCCCGGGACTAGCGGGGGGCCGTGGGCAAGAGACCCAGTACTTC.

This clone was recorded once. The rearrangement links TRBV29-1 to TRBJ2-3; 13 bases agree with TRBD2. Per the germline V gene, CDR1 is SQVTM and CDR2 is ANQGSEA. The CDR3 is 15 amino acids. CDR3: CSGAKTSGRPDTQYF. DNA for the CDR3: TGCAGTGGAGCCAAGACTAGCGGGAGGCCAGATACGCAGTATTTT.

As regards this clone: A clone one base away is much larger, so this may be a read error. The rearrangement links TRBV7-9 to TRBJ2-7, with D tentatively TRBD1 (5 bases). V was shortened by 1 base and J by 4 bases, with 17 bases between the two germline ends. In germline, CDR1 is SEHNR, CDR2 FQNEAQ (reference sequence). CDR3 length equals 16 residues. CDR3 DNA: TGTGCCAGCAGCTTAGGACCAGGGATTAGATTGTACGAGCAGTACTTC. Protein sequence: CASSLGPGIRLYEQYF.

A single count supports this clone. V and J are TRBV6-8 and TRBJ1-4, with D hard to call. V was clipped by 0 bases and J by 5 bases, with 19 bases between them. CDR3 size: 18 residues. Per the germline V gene, CDR1 is MNHGY and CDR2 is SAAAGT. The chain's CDR3 is CASSYSIIAGSLNEKLFF. In DNA, the CDR3 is TGTGCCAGCAGTTACTCGATTATCGCGGGCAGTCTGAATGAAAAACTGTTTTTT.

As for this clone: The same CDR3 is also encoded by other DNA sequences in this sample. J is TRBJ2-3 and V is TRBV2, with unresolved D. The germline gives CDR1 SNHLY, CDR2 FYNNEI. V was cut by 1 base and J by 5 bases, with 1 base left in between. There are 11 residues in the CDR3. CDR3 DNA: TGTGCCAGCAGTGAAGTAGATACGCAGTATTTT. As protein: CASSEVDTQYF. The full variable domain, its missing parts supplied by reference TRBV2 and TRBJ2-3, is EPEVTQTPSHQVTQMGQEVILRCVPISNHLYFYWYRQILGQKVEFLVSFYNNEISEKSEIFDDQFSVERPDGSNFTLKIRSTKLEDSAMYFCASSEVDTQYFGPGTRLTVL.

This clone showed up just once. The V gene is TRBV18, the J gene TRBJ2-3; 9 bases fit TRBD2. The CDR3 length is 14 residues. Unmatched junction bases numbered 3, after V lost 3 bases and J lost 5 bases. Germline V gene data show CDR1 as KGHSH and CDR2 as LQKENI. The CDR3 nucleotides read TGTGCCAGCTCACCTAGTAGCGGGAGAGATACGCAGTATTTT. Its translation: CASSPSSGRDTQYF.

CDR3 residues: CASSERTEQYF. CDR3 nucleotides: TGTGCCAGCAGTGAAAGGACCGAGCAGTACTTC. This chain connects TRBV14 to TRBJ2-7; D unclear. The CDR3 length is 11 residues. The ends were cut back, 6 bases at V and 6 bases at J, with 9 bases in the middle. Germline V CDR1 and CDR2: SGHDN, FVKESK.

This chain joins TRBV10-2 and TRBJ2-2; TRBD1 agrees at 8 bases. This CDR3 has 15 residues. Germline V gives CDR1 WSHSY, CDR2 SAAADI. The V gene end was trimmed by 5 bases and the J gene end by 4 bases; junction bases not matched to a gene: 6. CDR3: CASSNGQGGTGELFF. The CDR3 coding sequence is TGCGCCAGCAGTAACGGACAGGGCGGCACCGGGGAGCTGTTTTTT.

This chain links TRBV5-1 with TRBJ2-3; D tentatively fits TRBD1 or TRBD2 (6 bases each). This CDR3 is 16 amino acids long. Trimming pared 0 bases from V and 3 bases from J, leaving 14 bases between. CDR1 and CDR2 (germline): SGHRS, YFSETQ. CDR3 loop: CASSLDGTGRTDTQYF. CDR3 nucleotides: TGCGCCAGCAGCTTGGATGGTACAGGGAGGACAGATACGCAGTATTTT.

The genes are TRBV29-1 and TRBJ2-1, with 15 bases matching TRBD2. The germline CDR1 and CDR2 sequences are SQVTM and ANQGSEA. With 6 bases clipped from V and 0 bases from J, the junction kept 6 bases outside the gene matches. The length of the CDR3 is 17 residues. The CDR3 spells CSVWTSGRASSYNEQFF. CDR3 nucleotide sequence: TGCAGCGTCTGGACTAGCGGGAGGGCCAGCTCCTACAATGAGCAGTTCTTC.

V and J are TRBV2 and TRBJ2-7; 10 nucleotides agree with TRBD2. Germline V gene sequence: CDR1 SNHLY, CDR2 FYNNEI. CDR3 length equals 17 residues. Trimming at V came to 7 bases and at J to 0 bases, leaving 12 bases not matched to a gene. CDR3 DNA: TGTGCCAGCATCCGAGGTAGCGGGGGGCGGAGCTCCTACGAGCAGTACTTC. Protein: CASIRGSGGRSSYEQYF.

The rearrangement uses TRBV6-5 and TRBJ2-5; D could derive from TRBD1 or TRBD2 (5 bases each). V shed 0 bases and J shed 5 bases, with 13 bases lying between them. CDR1 and CDR2 (germline): MNHEY, SVGAGI. The CDR3 loop spans 15 amino acids. The CDR3, as DNA: TGTGCCAGCAGTTACTCCAGGGTCTCTAGCGAGACCCAGTACTTC. Protein sequence: CASSYSRVSSETQYF.

The V gene is TRBV6-1, the J gene TRBJ2-3; no definite D call. CDR1 and CDR2 (germline): MNHNS, SASEGT. The CDR3 runs to 13 residues. V lost 5 bases and J 4 bases, leaving 10 bases between the germline ends. The CDR3, as DNA: TGTGCCAGCAGTCTCCTCGCACCAGATACGCAGTATTTT. It codes for CASSLLAPDTQYF.

The J gene is TRBJ1-4, the V gene TRBV28; 7 nucleotides match TRBD1. The CDR3 runs 16 residues. The germline gives CDR1 MDHEN, CDR2 SYDVKM. V was pared by 0 bases and J by 13 bases, with 14 bases of the junction left unmatched. This CDR3 is CASSLWGTDPEKLLFF. The CDR3 coding sequence is TGTGCCAGCAGTTTATGGGGGACAGACCCAGAAAAACTACTGTTTTTT.

The chain links TRBV18 to TRBJ2-3; no reliable D call. Germline CDR1 is KGHSH and CDR2 is LQKENI. The CDR3 spans 13 residues. V lost 3 bases and J lost 2, with 6 bases in between. The CDR3 spells CASSPIYTDTQYF. For the CDR3, the DNA is TGTGCCAGCTCACCTATCTACACAGATACGCAGTATTTT.